These 14 T cell receptor beta chains were sequenced from one sample in a study of blood T cells in healthy people across ages. Then a second PCR, running roughly 7 to 11 cycles, was carried out with a sample-barcoded 5' primer and a J-beta primer mix. TCRdb re-derived calls from the 5' RACE reads in MiXCR, one entry per CDR3 protein. This table has 1.5 million to 2 million distinct CDR3 sequences, roughly 32% appearing once. The sequenced sample consisted of blood. These receptors originate from a woman aged 25 to 39 in good health.

A note on this clonotype: This may come from a read error, since a much larger clone is one base off. The J gene is TRBJ2-7, the V gene TRBV12-3 or TRBV12-4; 10 bases match TRBD2. This CDR3 region has 15 residues. The CDR3 coding sequence is TGTGCCAGCAGAAAAGCTAGCGGGAGCTCCTACAAGCAGTACTTC. It yields the protein CASRKASGSSYKQYF.

V and J are TRBV24-1 and TRBJ2-3; D uncertain. Trimming stripped 4 bases from V and 2 bases from J, with 6 bases between. The germline gives CDR1 KGHDR, CDR2 SFDVKD. The CDR3 extends over 13 amino acids. The CDR3 DNA reads as TGTGCCACCAGTGACTTAACCACAGATACGCAGTATTTT. Translation: CATSDLTTDTQYF.

This clonotype was picked up a small number of times. CDR3 DNA: TGTGCCAGCAGCCAAGAGGTCGGACAAGAGACCCAGTACTTC. This codes for CASSQEVGQETQYF. This rearrangement joins TRBV14 to TRBJ2-5; D remains unclear. This CDR3 is 14 amino acids long. Looked up from germline, CDR1 is SGHDN and CDR2 is FVKESK. V gave up 0 bases and J gave up 2 bases, with 7 bases separating them.

This chain connects TRBV28 to TRBJ2-7, with 11 bases fitting TRBD2. CDR3 length equals 16 residues. The J segment lost 1 base and the V segment lost 3 bases, leaving 5 bases of the junction unmatched. Germline-derived CDR1 and CDR2 are MDHEN and SYDVKM. The chain's CDR3 is CASSFLGLAESYEQYF. As DNA, the CDR3 is TGTGCCAGCAGTTTCCTGGGACTAGCGGAATCCTACGAGCAGTACTTC.

The CDR3 loop is CASVQPDSNQPQHF. The CDR3 DNA reads TGTGCCAGCGTTCAGCCAGATAGCAATCAGCCCCAGCATTTT. V gene TRBV21-1 combines with J gene TRBJ1-5. TRBV21-1 is assigned pseudogene status. This CDR3 is built from 14 residues.

This chain joins TRBV3-1 and TRBJ1-2, with 8 positions matching TRBD1. Germline CDR1 LGHDT, CDR2 YNNKEL (reference sequence). The CDR3 sequence is 16 residues long. The J segment lost 4 bases and the V segment lost 4 bases, leaving 11 bases of the junction unmatched. CDR3 residues: CASSPLPGGASYGYTF. The CDR3 region has the DNA TGTGCCAGCAGCCCTCTTCCAGGGGGCGCTTCCTATGGCTACACCTTC.

Details on this clonotype: This may be a read error, as it is one base from a much larger clone. The chain has TRBV9 and TRBJ2-5; TRBD2 is a possible D gene (6 bases). The end of the DNA fits TRBJ2-7 better, so the J call may be wrong. Germline CDR1 SGDLS, CDR2 YYNGEE. This CDR3 comprises 14 residues. CDR3: CACSPWTGDYEQYF. The CDR3 bases are TGTGCCTGCAGCCCGTGGACGGGGGACTACGAGCAGTACTTC.

This clonotype has just a few counts. CDR3 residues: CASNKNVGQGAIYGYTF. For the CDR3, the DNA is TGTGCCAGCAATAAAAACGTCGGACAGGGGGCGATCTATGGCTACACCTTC. This chain joins TRBV6-1 and TRBJ1-2; 11 nucleotides align to TRBD1. With V trimmed by 7 bases and J by 4 bases, 14 bases remained unmatched. Germline CDR1 and CDR2: MNHNS and SASEGT. The CDR3 length is 17 residues.

As DNA, the CDR3 is TGTGCCAGCAGCTCGATCCGGGACAGGGAAAATGAAAAACTGTTTTTT. Translating gives CASSSIRDRENEKLFF. The chain recombines TRBV7-9 with TRBJ1-4; 9 bases agree with TRBD1. This CDR3 region has 16 residues. The V gene end was trimmed by 4 bases and the J gene end by 5 bases; junction bases not matched to a gene: 8. CDR1 and CDR2 (germline): SEHNR, FQNEAQ (reference sequence).

The chain carries TRBV5-1 and TRBJ2-7; unclear D gene. The germline V gene has CDR1 SGHRS and CDR2 YFSETQ. The CDR3 contains 12 residues. The germline V and J ends were trimmed by 5 bases and 2 bases, with 8 bases remaining between them. In DNA, the CDR3 is TGCGCCAGCAGTGTGGATGCCTACGAGCAGTACTTC. Protein sequence: CASSVDAYEQYF. The full variable domain, with the rest looked up from reference TRBV5-1 and TRBJ2-7, is KAGVTQTPRYLIKTRGQQVTLSCSPISGHRSVSWYQQTPGQGLQFLFEYFSETQRNKGNFPGRFSGRQFSNSRSEMNVSTLELGDSALYLCASSVDAYEQYFGPGTRLTVT.

This rearrangement joins TRBV6-1 to TRBJ1-2, with 12 bases lining up with TRBD1. The ends lost 10 bases at V and 5 bases at J; junction bases unmatched: 5. The CDR3 is 13 amino acids. Germline V gives CDR1 MNHNS, CDR2 SASEGT. In nucleotides, the CDR3 is TGTGCCATTTGGGGACAGGGGGCATATGGCTACACCTTC. Translating it yields CAIWGQGAYGYTF.

V and J are TRBV7-9 and TRBJ1-1, with a tentative D call TRBD1 (5 bases). Germline V gene data show CDR1 as SEHNR and CDR2 as FQNEAQ (reference sequence). V was trimmed by 2 bases and J by 4 bases, leaving 11 bases between them. There are 14 residues in the CDR3. In nucleotides, the CDR3 is TGTGCCAGCAGCTTAACGTTCGGGGCCACTGAAGCTTTCTTT. This translates into CASSLTFGATEAFF.

This chain uses TRBV20-1 with TRBJ1-1; D might be TRBD1 (5 bases). The ends were cut back, 4 bases at V and 5 bases at J, with 17 bases in the middle. The CDR3 runs to 14 residues. CDR1 is DFQATT and CDR2 is SNEGSKA in the germline V gene (reference sequence). The DNA for the CDR3 is TGCAGTGCTACCGGGGGAATTAGACAGACTGAAGCTTTCTTT. Translated: CSATGGIRQTEAFF.

This chain uses TRBV19 with TRBJ2-7; no firm D call. The CDR3 loop spans 13 amino acids. Germline V lookup: CDR1 LNHDA, CDR2 SQIVND (reference sequence). Trimming removed 3 bases at V and 0 bases at J, with 6 bases between. The CDR3 reads CASSMSNSYEQYF. The CDR3 bases are TGTGCCAGTAGTATGAGCAACTCCTACGAGCAGTACTTC.